The present TCR beta chain was sequenced within a study of molecular identifiers for immune sequencing clone quantification. The germline V gene has CDR1 SGHRS and CDR2 YFSETQ. The CDR3 is 15 amino acids. Trimming at V came to 4 bases and at J to 0 bases, leaving 3 bases not matched to a gene. This clonotype was detected many times. TCRdb reprocessed the PCR reads via MiXCR and lists one record per CDR3 protein. This sample yields 80,000 to 95,000 distinct CDR3 sequences, of which over 15% are seen a single time; roughly 0.89% belongs to the top ten. This chain connects TRBV5-1 to TRBJ1-4; 7 bases agree with TRBD1. This receptor was identified in a human donor in good health. Some libraries in this study had Jurkat cell RNA spiked in. Sequencing was done on a sample of naive CD8+ T cells from blood, with Jurkat cell RNA spiked in. Stated subset: FACS-sorted CD8+CD4-CCR7+CD45RA+ naive T cells. This chain's CDR3 is CASSTGQATNEKLFF. The CDR3 bases are TGCGCCAGCAGCACCGGACAGGCAACTAATGAAAAACTGTTTTTT.